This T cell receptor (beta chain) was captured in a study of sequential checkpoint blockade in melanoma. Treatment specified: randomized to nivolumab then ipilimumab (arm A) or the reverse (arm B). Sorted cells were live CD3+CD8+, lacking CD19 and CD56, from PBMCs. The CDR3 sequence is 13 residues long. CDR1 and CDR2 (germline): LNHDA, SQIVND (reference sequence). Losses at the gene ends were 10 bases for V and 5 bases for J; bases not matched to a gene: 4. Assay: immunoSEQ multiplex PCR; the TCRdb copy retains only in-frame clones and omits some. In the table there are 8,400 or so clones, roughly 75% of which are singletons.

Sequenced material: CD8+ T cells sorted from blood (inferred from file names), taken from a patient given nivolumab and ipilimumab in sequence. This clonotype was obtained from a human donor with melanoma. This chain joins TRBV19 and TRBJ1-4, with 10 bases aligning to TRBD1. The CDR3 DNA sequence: TGTGCCACCTCGGGACAGGGGAATGAAAAACTGTTTTTT. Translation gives CATSGQGNEKLFF.